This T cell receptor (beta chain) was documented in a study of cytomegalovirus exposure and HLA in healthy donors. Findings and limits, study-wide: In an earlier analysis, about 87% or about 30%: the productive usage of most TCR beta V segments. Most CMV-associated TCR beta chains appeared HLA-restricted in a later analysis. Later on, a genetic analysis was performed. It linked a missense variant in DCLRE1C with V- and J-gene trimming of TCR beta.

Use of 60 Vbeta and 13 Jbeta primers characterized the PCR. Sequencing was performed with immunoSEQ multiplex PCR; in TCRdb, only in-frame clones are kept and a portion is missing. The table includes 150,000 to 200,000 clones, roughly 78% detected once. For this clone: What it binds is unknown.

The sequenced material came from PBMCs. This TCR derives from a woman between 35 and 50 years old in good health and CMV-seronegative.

The CDR3 spells CASSQDRTILNEQFF. The CDR3, as DNA: TGCGCCAGCAGCCAAGACCGGACAATCCTGAATGAGCAGTTCTTC. This chain uses TRBV4-3 with TRBJ2-1; D may be TRBD1 (5 bases). This CDR3 comprises 15 residues. Trimming left V 0 bases short and J 7 bases short, with 13 bases between. Germline assignment: CDR1 LGHNA and CDR2 YSLEER.